This TCR beta chain was recorded in a study of Graves' ophthalmopathy and Graves' hyperthyroidism. RNA served as the template for amplifying TCR beta CDR3 regions. RT-PCR in the first round used HTBI primers; a second-round multiplex PCR followed. A single record per CDR3 protein comes from TCRdb applying MiXCR to the multiplex PCR reads. The data show about 740,000 distinct CDR3 sequences, roughly 41% seen once. In this sample, this clonotype turned up many times. Germline CDR1 reads SGHDT; CDR2 reads YYEEEE. Trimming removed 3 bases from V and 4 bases from J, with 10 bases in between. The CDR3 is made up of 13 amino acids.

The sample comprised peripheral blood. The clonotype was recovered from an adult man with Graves' ophthalmopathy. The chain joins TRBV5-6 to TRBJ1-2; D is unclear. The CDR3 coding sequence is TGTGCCAGCAGCTCGACGAGGAGCTATGGCTACACCTTC. Its protein is CASSSTRSYGYTF.